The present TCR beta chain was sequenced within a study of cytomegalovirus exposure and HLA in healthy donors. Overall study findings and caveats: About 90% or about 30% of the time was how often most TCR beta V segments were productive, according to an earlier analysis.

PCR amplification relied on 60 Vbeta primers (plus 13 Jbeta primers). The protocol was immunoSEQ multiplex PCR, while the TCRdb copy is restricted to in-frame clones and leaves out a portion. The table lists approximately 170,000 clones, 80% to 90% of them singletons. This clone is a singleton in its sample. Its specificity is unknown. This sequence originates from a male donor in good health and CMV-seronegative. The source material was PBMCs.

This CDR3 reads CASKAEQRDTYEQYF. CDR3 sequence (DNA): TGTGCCAGCAAGGCAGAGCAGAGGGATACCTACGAGCAGTACTTC. The chain recombines TRBV6-6 with TRBJ2-5, with D maybe TRBD2 (5 bases). The J call is uncertain, as TRBJ2-7 better fits the DNA end. Germline V lookup: CDR1 MNHNY, CDR2 SVGAGI (reference sequence). The length of the CDR3 is 15 residues.